This T cell receptor beta chain was sequenced in a study of beta chain features in type 1 diabetes. Findings and caveats of the study: TCRB repertoires of naive, central memory and Treg cells appeared more similar among patients than among healthy donors. PCR may have favored shorter templates equally in patients and controls. cDNA sequencing could over-represent cells with high TCR expression.

Germline CDR1 SNHLY, CDR2 FYNNEI. Trimming stripped 5 bases from V and 4 bases from J, with 12 bases between. The CDR3 is made up of 14 amino acids. All of the isolated RNA was reverse transcribed, so expressed TCRB transcripts were sequenced. Naive, central memory and regulatory T cell samples averaged about 3.4 million reads. Profiling relied on immunoSEQ multiplex PCR, and the TCRdb table lists in-frame clones only, not all of them. The data contain about 350,000 clones, around 20% of them singletons. Turning to this clone: What it recognizes is unknown.

V gene TRBV2 combines with J gene TRBJ1-5; tentatively, D is TRBD1 (5 bases). The material sequenced was naive CD4+ T cells from blood. This receptor was obtained from a woman younger than 30 in good health. In DNA, the CDR3 is TGTGCCAGCAGTAATCAGGGAGGAAATCAGCCCCAGCATTTT. Residues: CASSNQGGNQPQHF.